This T cell receptor (beta chain) was observed in a study of CD8+ T cells in alopecia areata (dated by TCRdb to 2017 to 2018). Concerning the study at large: The treated patients, all with moderate-to-severe alopecia areata, were enrolled in an open-label pilot trial of oral tofacitinib given at 5 to 10 mg twice daily. Tofacitinib was given for 6 to 18 months, followed by 6 months of follow-up off drug to assess delayed response and recurrence. For the treated patients, the SALT score, which quantifies what percentage of scalp surface area is affected, served as the measure of disease severity. To study T cell clonal expansion in alopecia areata, the researchers applied high-throughput TCRbeta sequencing to both the C3H/HeJ mouse model and human patients. In humans, TCRbeta sequencing was performed on scalp tissue and on sorted CD4+ and CD8+ peripheral blood T cells from healthy controls and from patients with patchy or totalis/universalis alopecia areata. Biopsies were taken from tofacitinib-treated patients at baseline and again at 4 and 24 weeks into treatment, and several of those patients also had a later scalp biopsy. Clonality in the scalp was compared among normal scalp (n=4), patchy alopecia areata scalp (n=8), and alopecia totalis/universalis scalp (n=8). RNA came from the PAXgene miRNA kit for fixed scalp, the miRNeasy kit for PBMCs, and the RNeasy kit for mouse skin. immunoSEQ multiplex PCR using 35 Vbeta forward primers and 13 Jbeta reverse primers was used to amplify TCRbeta CDR3 regions. Broad study findings and their caveats: Shared TCR sequences between patients were less evident than in mice, which may be partly attributable to HLA diversity in the patient population. Scalp TCR repertoire analysis is complicated because resident alphabeta T cells in normal human skin are also sequenced, whereas mouse skin is dominated by gammadelta T cells. Compared with normal scalp, lesional scalp had higher clonality and more expanded CD8+ clones, particularly in alopecia totalis/universalis, a pattern that suggests antigenic drive. Scalp clonality and the number of expanded CD8+ clones among the top 100 scalp clones were significantly decreased by tofacitinib. Because the treated cohort was small and had only one nonresponder, larger studies are needed to examine links between baseline CD8+ expansion and response. During tofacitinib treatment, many expanded lesional clones remained in scalp and blood, and this persistence may partly explain relapse after treatment is stopped.

Turning to this clone: The target of this receptor is not known. Within one base of it there is no much larger clone, and no base qualities were kept.

What the treatment or condition label conveys for this sample: oral pan-JAK inhibitor, 5-10 mg twice daily. Peripheral blood and lesional scalp punch biopsies were obtained from patients with alopecia areata. PBMCs were isolated by density centrifugation and stained for CD3, CD4 and CD8, and CD4+ and CD8+ T cells were sorted on a FACSAria. The germline ends are 19 bases apart after V is trimmed by 6 bases and J by 8 bases. The germline V gene specifies SQVTM as CDR1 and ANQGSEA as CDR2. Including the terminal cysteine and phenylalanine, the CDR3 comprises 13 residues. The kept DNA is CDR3 alone, 39 bases in frame from the first base. The protocol used for the library was the immunoSEQ multiplex PCR assay. To provide template for TCR sequencing, every sample had RNA extracted and reverse transcribed into cDNA. SuperScript III was used to make first-strand cDNA, primed with a 2:1 mix of oligo-dT and random hexamers. Amplification bias was assessed with a synthetic immune receptor repertoire, and residual bias was removed computationally. The authors processed their data as follows. Raw reads were preprocessed for error removal, and CDR3 was defined according to IMGT conventions as running from the conserved cysteine to phenylalanine. Clonality was calculated as 1 minus Shannon entropy normalized by log2 of the number of productive unique TCRs. CD4 or CD8 identity of scalp clones was inferred by cross-referencing scalp TCRbeta sequences with sorted blood CD4 and CD8 repertoires. The table comes from immuneACCESS by way of TCRdb, which keeps in-frame sequences with V and J called. Part of the clones is missing from these tables; in studies checked, under half for an unresolved V gene and the rest for unknown reasons. Clone size and the V and J calls come from that table; the DNA yielded D and trimming. The sample table lists hundreds of thousands of clones, 60% of them with a count of one. The ten largest clones capture 0.9% to 0.95% of the sample.

The V and J genes are TRBV29-1 and TRBJ1-2; the D gene is perhaps TRBD1, on 5 matching bases. This TCR came from a human donor with alopecia areata. Here the sequenced sample was CD4+ T cells sorted from blood, taken at approximately week 51, from a patient treated with tofacitinib. The DNA sequence is given as TGCAGCGTCCTAAATGGGGCAGGCGGGGGCTACACCTTC. Protein translation: CSVLNGAGGGYTF.